Below, one T cell receptor (beta chain) is given with its context. The specificity of this receptor is unknown. Base qualities are not at hand, and no much larger clone is one base apart. The data were obtained in a study of OX40 agonist ivuxolimab in advanced cancers. Background for the entire study: Ivuxolimab was a fully human IgG2 agonistic monoclonal antibody targeting the costimulatory receptor OX40 (CD134). Intravenous ivuxolimab was administered to patients every 2 weeks at six dose levels: 0.01, 0.1, 0.3, 1.5, 3 and 10 mg/kg. Among the approximately 50 dose-escalation patients, roughly 20 had hepatocellular carcinoma, 15 or so melanoma, 9 renal cell carcinoma and 9 head and neck cancer. A male proportion of 70% to 90% and a mean age of approximately 62 years, ranging from roughly 23 to 90, were recorded for the dose-escalation cohort. Patients were allowed to have had prior anti-PD-1, anti-PD-L1 or anti-CTLA-4 therapy, and around two fifths of the dose-escalation patients had been treated with checkpoint inhibitors. Partial responses were achieved by three dose-escalation patients, of whom one had hepatocellular carcinoma and two had cutaneous melanoma. Peripheral TCRbeta sequencing was intended to test whether TCR sequence diversity was altered and clonal T-cell expansion was caused by ivuxolimab. The paper covers the monotherapy dose-escalation part of the phase I ivuxolimab trial, which included N ≈ 52 patients. What the research found in general, with its limitations: In partial responders in the 0.1-3.0 mg/kg groups, normalized peripheral clonal expansion was found to be among the lowest, especially among CD8+ T cells. Low levels of normalized T-cell clonal expansion were also shown by some nonresponding patients. Which antigens the clonally expanded peripheral T cells were specific for was not determined. At doses of 0.1 to 3.0 mg/kg, clonal expansion of both CD4+ and CD8+ T cells in blood was seen between baseline and week 6. On average, CD8+ T cells showed more expanded clones than CD4+ T cells after ivuxolimab.

Patients with a history of autoimmune disease or receiving systemic immunosuppression were excluded from the trial. Peripheral blood for TCR sequencing was collected from all dose cohorts at baseline, on cycle 4 day 1, and on cycle 7 day 1. The samples were taken from a phase I, first-in-human, multicenter, open-label dose-escalation trial of ivuxolimab. The trial enrolled adults with locally advanced or metastatic head and neck squamous cell, hepatocellular, melanoma or renal cell carcinoma. Before TCR sequencing, CD4+ T cells and CD8+ T cells from peripheral blood were sorted into separate populations. Genomic DNA was extracted from sorted cells for sequencing of the TCRbeta CDR3 region. The immunoSEQ Assay was used for sequencing of TCRbeta CDR3 regions. What TCRdb holds here is the immuneACCESS table cut down to in-frame rearrangements. Part of the clones is not present; checked against another copy, under half of the missing clones reflect an unresolved V gene, and the others are unexplained. The sample yields 85,000 to 100,000 clones; roughly 85% were counted once. The top ten clones comprise around 0.21% of the sample.

The CDR3 runs 15 residues from the cysteine to the phenylalanine. This entry keeps only the CDR3 DNA: 45 bases, framed from base 1. At the junction V is shortened by 5 bases and J by 6 bases, with 19 bases in between. CDR1 and CDR2, looked up from the germline V gene, are SGHRS and YFSETQ. The sequences come from CD4+ or CD8+ T cells sorted from blood, collected in a trial of the OX40 agonist ivuxolimab. The V and J segments used are TRBV5-1 and TRBJ2-3, with a weak D call of TRBD2 (5 bases match). The source of this sequence is an adult with an advanced solid tumor such as melanoma, head and neck, liver or kidney cancer. Here the CDR3 is given as CASSQEAPTWDTQYF. The sequenced DNA: TGCGCCAGCAGTCAGGAGGCTCCTACTTGGGATACGCAGTATTTT.